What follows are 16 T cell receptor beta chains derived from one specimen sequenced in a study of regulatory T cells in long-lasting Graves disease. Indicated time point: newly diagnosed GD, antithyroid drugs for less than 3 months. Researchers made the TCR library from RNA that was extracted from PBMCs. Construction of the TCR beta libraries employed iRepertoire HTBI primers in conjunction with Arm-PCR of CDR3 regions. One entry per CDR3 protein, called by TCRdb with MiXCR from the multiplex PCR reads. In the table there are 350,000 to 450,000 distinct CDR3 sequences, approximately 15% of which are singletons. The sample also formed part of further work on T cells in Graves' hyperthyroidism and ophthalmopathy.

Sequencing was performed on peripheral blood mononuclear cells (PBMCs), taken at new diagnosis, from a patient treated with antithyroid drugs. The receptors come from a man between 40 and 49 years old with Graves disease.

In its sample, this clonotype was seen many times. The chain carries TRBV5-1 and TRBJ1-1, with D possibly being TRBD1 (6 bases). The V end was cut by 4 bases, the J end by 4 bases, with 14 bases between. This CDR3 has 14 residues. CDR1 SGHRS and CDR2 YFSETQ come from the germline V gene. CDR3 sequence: CASSASGDGTEAFF. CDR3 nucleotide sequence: TGCGCCAGCAGCGCCTCAGGGGATGGCACTGAAGCTTTCTTT.

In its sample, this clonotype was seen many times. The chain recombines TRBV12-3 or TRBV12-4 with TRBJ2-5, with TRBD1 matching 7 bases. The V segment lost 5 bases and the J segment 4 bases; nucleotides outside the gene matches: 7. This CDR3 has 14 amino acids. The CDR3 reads CASSINRGRETQYF. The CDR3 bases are TGTGCCAGCAGTATAAACAGGGGTAGAGAGACCCAGTACTTC.

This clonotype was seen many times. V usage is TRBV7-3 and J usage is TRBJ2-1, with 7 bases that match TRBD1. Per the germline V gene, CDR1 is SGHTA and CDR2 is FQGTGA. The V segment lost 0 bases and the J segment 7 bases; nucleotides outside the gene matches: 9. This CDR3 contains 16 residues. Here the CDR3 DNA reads TGTGCCAGCAGCTTAACAGGGGGCAAGGGGAGAAATGAGCAGTTCTTC. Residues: CASSLTGGKGRNEQFF.

In DNA form, the CDR3 reads TGTGCCAGCAGGGACAGATTCTACGAGCAGTACTTC. It translates to CASRDRFYEQYF. V usage is TRBV28 and J usage is TRBJ2-7, with D perhaps TRBD1 (6 bases). There are 12 residues in the CDR3. The ends were cut back, 6 bases at V and 3 bases at J, with 9 bases in the middle. Germline assignment: CDR1 MDHEN and CDR2 SYDVKM.

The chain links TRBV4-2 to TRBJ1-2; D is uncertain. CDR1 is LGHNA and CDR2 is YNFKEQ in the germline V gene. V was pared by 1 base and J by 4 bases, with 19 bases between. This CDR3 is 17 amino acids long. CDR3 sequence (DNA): TGTGCCAGCAGCCAAGTTTCGGATGGCACTTTGGGCTATGGCTACACCTTC. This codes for CASSQVSDGTLGYGYTF.

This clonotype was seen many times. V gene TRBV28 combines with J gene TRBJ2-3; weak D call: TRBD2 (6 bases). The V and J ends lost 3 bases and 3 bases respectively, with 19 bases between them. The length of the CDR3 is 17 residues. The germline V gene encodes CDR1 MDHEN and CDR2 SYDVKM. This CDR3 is CASSFGLGEVGTDTQYF. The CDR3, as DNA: TGTGCCAGCAGTTTTGGGCTCGGGGAGGTTGGAACAGATACGCAGTATTTT.

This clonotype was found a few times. The CDR3: CASSLIGGPGLDTQYF. The CDR3 region has the DNA TGTGCCAGCAGCTTAATCGGGGGGCCGGGTCTCGATACGCAGTATTTT. This sequence joins TRBV7-3 and TRBJ2-3; weak D call: TRBD2 (7 bases). Germline CDR1 reads SGHTA; CDR2 reads FQGTGA. The ends were cut back, 1 base at V and 6 bases at J, with 17 bases in the middle. The CDR3 covers 16 residues.

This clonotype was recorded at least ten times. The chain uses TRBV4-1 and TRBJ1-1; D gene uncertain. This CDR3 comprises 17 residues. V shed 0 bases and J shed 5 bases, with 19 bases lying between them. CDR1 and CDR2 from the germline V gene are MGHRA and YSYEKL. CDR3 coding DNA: TGCGCCAGCAGCCAAGATATGATTGGGGTGCGGAAAACTGAAGCTTTCTTT. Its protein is CASSQDMIGVRKTEAFF.

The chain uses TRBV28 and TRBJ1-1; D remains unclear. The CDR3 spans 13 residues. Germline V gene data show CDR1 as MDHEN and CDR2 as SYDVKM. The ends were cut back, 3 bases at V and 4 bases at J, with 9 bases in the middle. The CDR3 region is CASSLVVSTEAFF. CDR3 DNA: TGTGCCAGCAGTTTGGTTGTGAGCACTGAAGCTTTCTTT.

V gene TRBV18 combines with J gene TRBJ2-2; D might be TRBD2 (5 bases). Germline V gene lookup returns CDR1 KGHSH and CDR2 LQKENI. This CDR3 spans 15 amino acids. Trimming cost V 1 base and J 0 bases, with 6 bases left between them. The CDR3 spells CASSPQRANTGELFF. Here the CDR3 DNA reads TGTGCCAGCTCACCACAGAGGGCGAACACCGGGGAGCTGTTTTTT.

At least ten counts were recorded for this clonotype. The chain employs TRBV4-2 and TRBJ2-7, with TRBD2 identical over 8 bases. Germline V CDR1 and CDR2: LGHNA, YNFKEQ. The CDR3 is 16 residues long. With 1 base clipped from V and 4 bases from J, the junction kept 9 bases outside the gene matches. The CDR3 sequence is CASSQAGTAGGYEQYF. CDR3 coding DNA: TGTGCCAGCAGCCAAGCCGGGACCGCGGGGGGTTACGAGCAGTACTTC.

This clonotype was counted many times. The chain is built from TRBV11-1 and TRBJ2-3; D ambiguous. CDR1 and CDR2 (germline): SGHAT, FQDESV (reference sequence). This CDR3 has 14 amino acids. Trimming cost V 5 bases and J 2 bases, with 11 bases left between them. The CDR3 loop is CASSLRPLTDTQYF. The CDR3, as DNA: TGTGCCAGCAGCCTTCGTCCCCTCACAGATACGCAGTATTTT.

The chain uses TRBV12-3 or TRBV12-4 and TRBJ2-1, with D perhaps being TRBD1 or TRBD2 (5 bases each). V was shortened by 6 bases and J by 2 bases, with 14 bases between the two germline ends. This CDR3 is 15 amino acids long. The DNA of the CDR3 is TGTGCCAGCAGGGTCACGGGGCGGGCCTACAATGAGCAGTTCTTC. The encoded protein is CASRVTGRAYNEQFF.

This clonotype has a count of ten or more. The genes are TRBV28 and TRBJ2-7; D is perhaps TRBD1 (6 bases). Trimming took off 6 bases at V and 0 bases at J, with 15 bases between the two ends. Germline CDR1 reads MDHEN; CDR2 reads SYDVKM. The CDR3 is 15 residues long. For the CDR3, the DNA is TGTGCCAGCAGCAACAGGGAGTTTCGCTCCTACGAGCAGTACTTC. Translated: CASSNREFRSYEQYF.

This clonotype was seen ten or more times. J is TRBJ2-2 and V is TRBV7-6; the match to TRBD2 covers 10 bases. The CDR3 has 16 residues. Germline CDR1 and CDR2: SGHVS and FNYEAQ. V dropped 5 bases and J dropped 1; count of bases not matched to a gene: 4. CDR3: CASSLRLAGNTGELFF. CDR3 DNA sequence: TGTGCCAGCAGCCTGAGACTAGCGGGGAACACCGGGGAGCTGTTTTTT. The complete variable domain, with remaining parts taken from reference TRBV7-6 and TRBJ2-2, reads GAGVSQSPRYKVTKRGQDVALRCDPISGHVSLYWYRQALGQGPEFLTYFNYEAQQDKSGLPNDRFSAERPEGSISTLTIQRTEQRDSAMYRCASSLRLAGNTGELFFGEGSRLTVL.

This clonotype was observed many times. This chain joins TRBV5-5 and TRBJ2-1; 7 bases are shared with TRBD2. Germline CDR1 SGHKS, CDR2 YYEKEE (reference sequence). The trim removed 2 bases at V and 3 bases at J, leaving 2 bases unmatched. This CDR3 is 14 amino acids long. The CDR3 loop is CASSLERGYNEQFF. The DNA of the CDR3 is TGTGCCAGCAGCTTAGAGCGGGGCTACAATGAGCAGTTCTTC.